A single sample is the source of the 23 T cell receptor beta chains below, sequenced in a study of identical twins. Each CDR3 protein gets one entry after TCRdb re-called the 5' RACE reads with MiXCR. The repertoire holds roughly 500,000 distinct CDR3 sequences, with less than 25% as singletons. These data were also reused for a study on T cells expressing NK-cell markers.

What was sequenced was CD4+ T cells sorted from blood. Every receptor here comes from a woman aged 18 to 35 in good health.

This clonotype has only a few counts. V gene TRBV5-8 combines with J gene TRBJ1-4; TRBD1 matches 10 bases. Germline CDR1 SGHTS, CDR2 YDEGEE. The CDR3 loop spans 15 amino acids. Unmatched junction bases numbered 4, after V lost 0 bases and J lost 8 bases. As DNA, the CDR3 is TGTGCCAGCAGCTTGGCCGACAGGGGGCACGAAAAACTGTTTTTT. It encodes CASSLADRGHEKLFF.

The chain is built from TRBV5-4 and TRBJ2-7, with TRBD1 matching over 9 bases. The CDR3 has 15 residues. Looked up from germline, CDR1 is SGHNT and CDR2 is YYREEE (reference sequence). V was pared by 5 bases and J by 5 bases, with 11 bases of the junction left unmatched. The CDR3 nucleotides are TGTGCCAGCAGTCCGAGTCCGGGACAGGGCAACGAGCAGTACTTC. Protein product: CASSPSPGQGNEQYF.

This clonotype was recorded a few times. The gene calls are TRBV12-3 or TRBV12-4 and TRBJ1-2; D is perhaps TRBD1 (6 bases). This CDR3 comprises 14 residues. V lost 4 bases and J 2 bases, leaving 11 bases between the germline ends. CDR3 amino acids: CASSSAGGNYGYTF. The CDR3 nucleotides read TGTGCCAGCAGTTCGGCCGGGGGCAACTATGGCTACACCTTC.

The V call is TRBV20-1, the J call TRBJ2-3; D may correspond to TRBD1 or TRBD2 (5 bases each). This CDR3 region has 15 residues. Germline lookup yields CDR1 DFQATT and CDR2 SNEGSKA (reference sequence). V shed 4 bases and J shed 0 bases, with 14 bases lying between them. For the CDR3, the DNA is TGCAGTGCTAACGTCATCGGGGCAAGCACAGATACGCAGTATTTT. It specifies CSANVIGASTDTQYF.

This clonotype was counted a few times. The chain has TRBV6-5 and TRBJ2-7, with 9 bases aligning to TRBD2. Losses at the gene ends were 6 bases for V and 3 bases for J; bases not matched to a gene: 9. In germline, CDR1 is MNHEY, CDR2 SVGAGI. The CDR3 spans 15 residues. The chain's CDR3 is CASRYGLAGFYEQYF. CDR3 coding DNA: TGTGCCAGCAGATATGGGCTAGCGGGGTTCTACGAGCAGTACTTC.

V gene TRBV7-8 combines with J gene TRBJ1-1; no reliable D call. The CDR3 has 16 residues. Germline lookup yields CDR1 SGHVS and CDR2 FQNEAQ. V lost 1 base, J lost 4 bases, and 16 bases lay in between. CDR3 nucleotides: TGTGCCAGCAGCTTAGTATCTAGGGCAGGCGGCACTGAAGCTTTCTTT. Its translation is CASSLVSRAGGTEAFF.

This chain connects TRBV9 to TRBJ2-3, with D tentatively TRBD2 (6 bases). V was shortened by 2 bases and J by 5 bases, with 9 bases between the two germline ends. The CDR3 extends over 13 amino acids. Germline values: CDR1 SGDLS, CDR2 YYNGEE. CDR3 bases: TGTGCCAGCAGCGTGGGGGGTTTAGATACGCAGTATTTT. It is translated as CASSVGGLDTQYF.

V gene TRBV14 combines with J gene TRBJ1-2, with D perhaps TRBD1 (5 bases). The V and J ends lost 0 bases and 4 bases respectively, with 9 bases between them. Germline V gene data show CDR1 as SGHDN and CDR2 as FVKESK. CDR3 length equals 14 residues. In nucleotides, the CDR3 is TGTGCCAGCAGCCAAGAGGGGACTGTCTATGGCTACACCTTC. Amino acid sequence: CASSQEGTVYGYTF. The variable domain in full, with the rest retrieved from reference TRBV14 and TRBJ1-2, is EAGVTQFPSHSVIEKGQTVTLRCDPISGHDNLYWYRRVMGKEIKFLLHFVKESKQDESGMPNNRFLAERTGGTYSTLKVQPAELEDSGVYFCASSQEGTVYGYTFGSGTRLTVV.

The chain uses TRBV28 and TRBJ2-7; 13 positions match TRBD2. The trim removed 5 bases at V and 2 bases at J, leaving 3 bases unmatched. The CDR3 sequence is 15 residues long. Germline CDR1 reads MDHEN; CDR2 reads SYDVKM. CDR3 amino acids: CASSIGLAGAYEQYF. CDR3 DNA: TGTGCCAGCAGTATCGGACTAGCGGGAGCCTACGAGCAGTACTTC.

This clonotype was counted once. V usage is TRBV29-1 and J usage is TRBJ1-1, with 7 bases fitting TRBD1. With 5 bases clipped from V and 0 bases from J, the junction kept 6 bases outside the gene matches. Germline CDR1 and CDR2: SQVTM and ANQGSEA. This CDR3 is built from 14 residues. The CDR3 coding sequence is TGCAGCGTTAGTGACAGGGTTTTGAACACTGAAGCTTTCTTT. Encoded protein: CSVSDRVLNTEAFF.

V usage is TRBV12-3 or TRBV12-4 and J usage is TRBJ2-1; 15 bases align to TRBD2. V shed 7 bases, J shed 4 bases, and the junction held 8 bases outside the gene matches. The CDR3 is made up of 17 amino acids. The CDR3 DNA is TGTGCCAGCACCAGGACTAGCGGGGGGGCCAGGTACAATGAGCAGTTCTTC. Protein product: CASTRTSGGARYNEQFF.

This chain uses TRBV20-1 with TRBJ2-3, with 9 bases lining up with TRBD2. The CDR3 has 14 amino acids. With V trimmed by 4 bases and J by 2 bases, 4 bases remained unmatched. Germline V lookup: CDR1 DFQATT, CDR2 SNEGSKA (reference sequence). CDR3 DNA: TGCAGTGCTACTCGACTAGCGGACACAGATACGCAGTATTTT. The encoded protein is CSATRLADTDTQYF.

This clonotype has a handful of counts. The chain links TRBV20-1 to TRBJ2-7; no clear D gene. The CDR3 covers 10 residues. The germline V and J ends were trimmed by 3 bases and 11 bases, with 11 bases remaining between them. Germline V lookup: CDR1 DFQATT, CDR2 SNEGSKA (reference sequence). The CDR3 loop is CSASGVLEYF. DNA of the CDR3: TGCAGTGCTAGCGGCGTGCTGGAGTACTTC.

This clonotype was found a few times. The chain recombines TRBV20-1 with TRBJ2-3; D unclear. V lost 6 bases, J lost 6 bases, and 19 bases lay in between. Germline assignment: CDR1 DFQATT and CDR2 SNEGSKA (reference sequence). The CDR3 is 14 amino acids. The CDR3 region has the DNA TGCAGTGCAAAAGTCTCAGCCACCTCGGATACGCAGTATTTT. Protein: CSAKVSATSDTQYF.

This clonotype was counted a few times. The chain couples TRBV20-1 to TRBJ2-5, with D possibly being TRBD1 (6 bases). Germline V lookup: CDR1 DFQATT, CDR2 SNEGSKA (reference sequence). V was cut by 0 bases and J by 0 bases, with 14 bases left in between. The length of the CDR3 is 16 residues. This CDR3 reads CSARDPTRGYQETQYF. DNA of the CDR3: TGCAGTGCTAGAGACCCTACTAGGGGGTACCAAGAGACCCAGTACTTC.

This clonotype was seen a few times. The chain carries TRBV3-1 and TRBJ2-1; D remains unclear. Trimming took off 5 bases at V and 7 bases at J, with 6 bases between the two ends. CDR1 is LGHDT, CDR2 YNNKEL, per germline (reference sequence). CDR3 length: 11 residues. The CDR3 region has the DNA TGTGCCAGCAGCAAAATGAATGAGCAGTTCTTC. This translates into CASSKMNEQFF.

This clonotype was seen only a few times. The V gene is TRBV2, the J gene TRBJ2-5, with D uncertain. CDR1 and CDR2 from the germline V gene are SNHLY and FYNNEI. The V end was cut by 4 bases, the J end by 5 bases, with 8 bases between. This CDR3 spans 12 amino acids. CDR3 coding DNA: TGTGCCAGCAGTGCCGCGGATGAGACCCAGTACTTC. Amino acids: CASSAADETQYF.

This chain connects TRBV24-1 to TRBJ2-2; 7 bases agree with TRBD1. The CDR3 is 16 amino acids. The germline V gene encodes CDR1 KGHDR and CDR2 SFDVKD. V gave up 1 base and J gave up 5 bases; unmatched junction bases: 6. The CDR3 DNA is TGTGCCACCAGTGATTTTGACAGGGCGTTGACCGGGGAGCTGTTTTTT. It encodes CATSDFDRALTGELFF.

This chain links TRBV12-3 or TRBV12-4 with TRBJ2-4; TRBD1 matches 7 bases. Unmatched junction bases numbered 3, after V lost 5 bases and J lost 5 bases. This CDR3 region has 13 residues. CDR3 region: CASSRDSENIQYF. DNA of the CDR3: TGTGCCAGCAGTCGGGACAGCGAAAACATTCAGTACTTC.

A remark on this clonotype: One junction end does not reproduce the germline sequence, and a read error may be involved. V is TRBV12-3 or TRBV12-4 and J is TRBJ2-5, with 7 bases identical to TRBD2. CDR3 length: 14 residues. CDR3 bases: TGTGCCAGCAGTTTGGCAGCGGGGCAAGGGACCCAGTACTTC. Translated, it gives CASSLAAGQGTQYF.

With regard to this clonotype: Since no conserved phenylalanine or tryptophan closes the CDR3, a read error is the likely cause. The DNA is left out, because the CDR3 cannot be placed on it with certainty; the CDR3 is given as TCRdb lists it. This CDR3 reads CAIRLTSPYRVML. The V and J genes are TRBV10-3 and TRBJ1-2; the table's D call, TRBD1, has no DNA check behind it. From its first to its last residue, the CDR3 has 13 amino acids. Looked up from germline, CDR1 is ENHRY and CDR2 is SYGVKD.

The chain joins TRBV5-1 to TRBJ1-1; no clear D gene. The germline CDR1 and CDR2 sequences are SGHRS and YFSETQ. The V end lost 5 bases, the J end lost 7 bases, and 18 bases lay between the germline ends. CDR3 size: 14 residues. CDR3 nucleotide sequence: TGCGCCAGCAGTCAAAGCCCTGTAGTAAATGAAGCTTTCTTT. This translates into CASSQSPVVNEAFF.

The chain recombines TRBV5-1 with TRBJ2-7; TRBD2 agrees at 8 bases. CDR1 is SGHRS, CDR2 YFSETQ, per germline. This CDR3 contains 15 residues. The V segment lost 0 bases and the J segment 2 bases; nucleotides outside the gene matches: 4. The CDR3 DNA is TGCGCCAGCAGCTTGGTATCCGGGAGGGCCTACGAGCAGTACTTC. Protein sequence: CASSLVSGRAYEQYF.